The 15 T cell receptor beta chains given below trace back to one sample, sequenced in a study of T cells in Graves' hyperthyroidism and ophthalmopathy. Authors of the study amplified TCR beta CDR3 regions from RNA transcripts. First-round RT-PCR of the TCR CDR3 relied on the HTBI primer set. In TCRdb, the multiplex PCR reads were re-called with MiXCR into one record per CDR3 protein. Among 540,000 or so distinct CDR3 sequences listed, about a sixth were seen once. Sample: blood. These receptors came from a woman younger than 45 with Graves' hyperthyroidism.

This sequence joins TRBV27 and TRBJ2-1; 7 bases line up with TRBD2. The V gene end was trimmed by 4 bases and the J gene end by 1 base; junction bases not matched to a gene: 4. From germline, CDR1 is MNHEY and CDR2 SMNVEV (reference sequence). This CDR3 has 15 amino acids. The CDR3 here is CASSWGGSSYNEQFF. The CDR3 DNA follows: TGTGCCAGCAGTTGGGGCGGGAGTTCCTACAATGAGCAGTTCTTC.

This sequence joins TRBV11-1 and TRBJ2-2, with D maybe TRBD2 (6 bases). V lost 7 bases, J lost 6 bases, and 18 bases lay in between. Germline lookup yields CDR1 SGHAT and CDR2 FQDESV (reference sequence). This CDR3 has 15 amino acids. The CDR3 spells CASTAMAASAGELFF. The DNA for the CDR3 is TGTGCCAGCACCGCGATGGCGGCTAGCGCCGGGGAGCTGTTTTTT.

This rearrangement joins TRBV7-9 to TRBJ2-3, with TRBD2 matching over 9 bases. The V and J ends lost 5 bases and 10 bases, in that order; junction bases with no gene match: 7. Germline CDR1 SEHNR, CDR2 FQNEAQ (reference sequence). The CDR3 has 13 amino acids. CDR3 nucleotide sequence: TGTGCCAGCAGCCGAAATAGCGGGAGTCCGCAGTATTTT. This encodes CASSRNSGSPQYF.

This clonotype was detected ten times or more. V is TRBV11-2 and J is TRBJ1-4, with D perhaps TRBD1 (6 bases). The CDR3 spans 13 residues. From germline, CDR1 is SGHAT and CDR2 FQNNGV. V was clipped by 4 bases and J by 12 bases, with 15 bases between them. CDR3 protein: CASSSHRDGELFF. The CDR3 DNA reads TGTGCCAGCAGCTCTCACAGGGACGGCGAACTGTTTTTT.

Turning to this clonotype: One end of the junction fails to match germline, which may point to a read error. CDR3 coding DNA: TGTGCCAGCAGCCAAGATAGGGTGTCTGACACTGAAGCTTTCTTT. Its protein is CASSQDRVSDTEAFF. V gene TRBV4-1 combines with J gene TRBJ1-1; D uncertain. Germline assignment: CDR1 MGHRA and CDR2 YSYEKL. This CDR3 is built from 15 residues.

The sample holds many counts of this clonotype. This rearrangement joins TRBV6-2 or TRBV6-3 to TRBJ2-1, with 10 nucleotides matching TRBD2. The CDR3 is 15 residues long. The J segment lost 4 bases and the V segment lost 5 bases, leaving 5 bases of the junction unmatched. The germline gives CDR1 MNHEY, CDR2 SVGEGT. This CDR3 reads CASSLAGAGYNEQFF. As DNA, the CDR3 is TGTGCCAGCAGTCTAGCGGGAGCCGGATACAATGAGCAGTTCTTC.

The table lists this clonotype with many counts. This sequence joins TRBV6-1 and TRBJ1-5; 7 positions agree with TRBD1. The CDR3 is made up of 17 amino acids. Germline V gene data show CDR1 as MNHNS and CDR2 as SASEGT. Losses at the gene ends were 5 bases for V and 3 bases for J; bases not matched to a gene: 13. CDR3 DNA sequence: TGTGCCAGCAGTTCCATCCTGGCCAGGGGGATCAATCAGCCCCAGCATTTT. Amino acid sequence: CASSSILARGINQPQHF.

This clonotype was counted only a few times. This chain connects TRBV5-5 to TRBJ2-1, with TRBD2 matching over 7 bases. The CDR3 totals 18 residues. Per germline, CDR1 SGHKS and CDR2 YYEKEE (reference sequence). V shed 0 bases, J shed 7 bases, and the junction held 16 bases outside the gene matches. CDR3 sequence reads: CASSLAVRGTNTGNEQFF. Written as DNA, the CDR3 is TGTGCCAGCAGCTTGGCGGTCCGCGGGACTAATACCGGGAATGAGCAGTTCTTC.

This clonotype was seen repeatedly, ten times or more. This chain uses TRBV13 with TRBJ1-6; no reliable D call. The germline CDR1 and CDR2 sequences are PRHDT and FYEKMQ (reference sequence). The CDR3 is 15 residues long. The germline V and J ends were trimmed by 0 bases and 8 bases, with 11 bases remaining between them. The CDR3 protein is CASSLGLPYDSPLHF. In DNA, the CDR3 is TGTGCCAGCAGCTTAGGTCTACCGTATGATTCACCCCTCCACTTT. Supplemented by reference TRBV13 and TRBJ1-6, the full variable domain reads AAGVIQSPRHLIKEKRETATLKCYPIPRHDTVYWYQQGPGQDPQFLISFYEKMQSDKGSIPDRFSAQQFSDYHSELNMSSLELGDSALYFCASSLGLPYDSPLHFGNGTRLTVT.

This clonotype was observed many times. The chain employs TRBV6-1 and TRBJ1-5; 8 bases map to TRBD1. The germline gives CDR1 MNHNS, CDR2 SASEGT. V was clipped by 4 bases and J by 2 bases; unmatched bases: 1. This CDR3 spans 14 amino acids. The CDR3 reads CASSAGQGNQPQHF. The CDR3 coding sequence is TGTGCCAGCAGTGCGGGACAGGGCAATCAGCCCCAGCATTTT.

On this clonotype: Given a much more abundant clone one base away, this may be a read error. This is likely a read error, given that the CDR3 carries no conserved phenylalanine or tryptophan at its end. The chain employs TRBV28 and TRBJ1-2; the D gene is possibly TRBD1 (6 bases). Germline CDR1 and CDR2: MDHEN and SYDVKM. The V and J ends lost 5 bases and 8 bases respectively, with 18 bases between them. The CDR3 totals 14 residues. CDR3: CASSGTQPPQGYTL. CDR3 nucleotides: TGTGCCAGCAGTGGGACACAGCCCCCACAGGGCTACACCCTC.

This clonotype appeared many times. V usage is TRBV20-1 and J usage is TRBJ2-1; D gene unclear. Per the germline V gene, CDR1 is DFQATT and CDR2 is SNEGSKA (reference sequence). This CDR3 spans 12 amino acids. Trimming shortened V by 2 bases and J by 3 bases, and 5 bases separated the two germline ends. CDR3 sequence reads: CSARPSYNEQFF. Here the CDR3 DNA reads TGCAGTGCTAGACCCAGCTACAATGAGCAGTTCTTC.

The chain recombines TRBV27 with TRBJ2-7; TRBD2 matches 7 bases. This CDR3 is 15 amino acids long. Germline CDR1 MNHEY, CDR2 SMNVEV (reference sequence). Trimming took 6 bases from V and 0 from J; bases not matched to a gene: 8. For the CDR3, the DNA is TGTGCCAGCAGCCGAGCCGGGACTACCTCCTACGAGCAGTACTTC. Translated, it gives CASSRAGTTSYEQYF.

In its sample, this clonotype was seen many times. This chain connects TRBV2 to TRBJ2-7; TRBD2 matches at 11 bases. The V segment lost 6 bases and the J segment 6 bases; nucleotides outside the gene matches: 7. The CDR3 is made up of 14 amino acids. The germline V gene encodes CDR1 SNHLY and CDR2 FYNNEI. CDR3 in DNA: TGTGCCAGCAGCCTAGCGGGAGGAGCGGCCGAGCAGTACTTC. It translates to CASSLAGGAAEQYF.

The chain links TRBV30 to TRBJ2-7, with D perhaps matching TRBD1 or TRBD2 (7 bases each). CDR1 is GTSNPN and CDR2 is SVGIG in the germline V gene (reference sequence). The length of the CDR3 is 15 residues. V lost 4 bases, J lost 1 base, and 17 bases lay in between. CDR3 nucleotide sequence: TGTGCCTGGATAGGGAGGGACAGAGAATCCTACGAGCAGTACTTC. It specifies CAWIGRDRESYEQYF.